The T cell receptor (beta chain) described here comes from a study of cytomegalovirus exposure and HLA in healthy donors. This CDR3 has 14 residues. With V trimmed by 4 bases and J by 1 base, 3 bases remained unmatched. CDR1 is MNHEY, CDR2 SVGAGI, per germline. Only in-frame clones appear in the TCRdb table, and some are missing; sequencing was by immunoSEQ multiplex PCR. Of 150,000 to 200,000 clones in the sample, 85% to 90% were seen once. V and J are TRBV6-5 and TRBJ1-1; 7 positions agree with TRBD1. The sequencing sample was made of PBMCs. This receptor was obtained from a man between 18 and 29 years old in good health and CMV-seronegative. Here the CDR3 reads CASSSRTGNTEAFF. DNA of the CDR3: TGTGCCAGCAGTTCCCGGACAGGGAACACTGAAGCTTTCTTT.